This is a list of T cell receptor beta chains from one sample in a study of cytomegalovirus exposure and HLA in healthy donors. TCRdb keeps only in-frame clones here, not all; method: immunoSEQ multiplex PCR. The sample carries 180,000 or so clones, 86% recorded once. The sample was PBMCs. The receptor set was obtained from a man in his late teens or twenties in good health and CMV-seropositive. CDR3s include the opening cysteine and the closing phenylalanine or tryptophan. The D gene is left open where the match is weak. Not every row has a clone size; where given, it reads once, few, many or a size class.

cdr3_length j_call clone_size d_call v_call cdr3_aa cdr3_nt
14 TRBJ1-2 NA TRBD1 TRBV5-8 CASSLRRDSLFCTF TGTGCCAGCAGCTTGAGGAGGGACAGTTTATTCTGCACCTTC
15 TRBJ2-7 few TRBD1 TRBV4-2 CASSQPGQGGYEQYF TGTGCCAGCAGCCAGCCGGGACAGGGGGGCTACGAGCAGTACTTC
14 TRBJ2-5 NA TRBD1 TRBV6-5 CASSYGTGGETQYF TGTGCCAGCAGTTATGGGACAGGGGGGGAGACCCAGTACTTC
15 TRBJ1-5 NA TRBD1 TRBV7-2 CASSFQGASNQPQHF TGTGCCAGCAGCTTTCAGGGGGCGAGCAATCAGCCCCAGCATTTT
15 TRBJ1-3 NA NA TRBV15 CATSRDRAGRNTIYF TGTGCCACCAGCAGAGATCGGGCAGGGAGAAACACCATATATTTT
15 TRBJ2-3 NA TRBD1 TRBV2 CASRRQGVSTDTQYF TGTGCCAGCAGGAGACAGGGGGTTAGCACAGATACGCAGTATTTT
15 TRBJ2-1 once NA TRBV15 CATSREQEAYNEQFF TGTGCCACCAGCAGGGAGCAGGAGGCATACAATGAGCAGTTCTTC
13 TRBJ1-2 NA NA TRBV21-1 CASRHRGIYGYTF TGTGCCAGCAGACACAGGGGAATCTATGGCTACACCTTC
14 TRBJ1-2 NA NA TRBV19 CASSTRGVRYGYTF TGTGCCAGTAGTACCCGCGGGGTAAGATATGGCTACACCTTC
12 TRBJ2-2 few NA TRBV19 CASSKEGGELFF TGTGCCAGTAGTAAGGAGGGCGGGGAGCTGTTTTTT
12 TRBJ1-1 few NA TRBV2 CASAWGDTEAFF TGTGCCAGCGCCTGGGGAGACACTGAAGCTTTCTTT
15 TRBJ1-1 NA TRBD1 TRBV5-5 CASSIGQGMNTEAFF TGTGCCAGCAGCATAGGACAGGGGATGAACACTGAAGCTTTCTTT
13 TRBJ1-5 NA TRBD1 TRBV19 CASRDRVRQPQHF TGTGCCAGCCGGGACAGGGTAAGGCAGCCCCAGCATTTT
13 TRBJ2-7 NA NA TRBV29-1 CSVEDHKGREQYF TGCAGCGTTGAAGATCATAAGGGGCGAGAGCAGTACTTC
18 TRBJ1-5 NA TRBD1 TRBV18 CASSPLPRTGGSGQPQHF TGTGCCAGCTCACCACTCCCCAGGACAGGGGGCTCCGGTCAGCCCCAGCATTTT
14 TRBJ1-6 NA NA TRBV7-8 CASSLAGGNSPLHF TGTGCCAGCAGCTTAGCGGGGGGAAATTCACCCCTCCACTTT
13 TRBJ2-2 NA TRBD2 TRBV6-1 CASARTSGGELFF TGTGCCAGCGCTAGGACTAGCGGCGGGGAGCTGTTTTTT
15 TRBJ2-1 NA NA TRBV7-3 CASSLYLGGANEQFF TGTGCCAGCAGCTTATACCTAGGCGGGGCTAATGAGCAGTTCTTC
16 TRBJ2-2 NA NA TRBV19 CASSIEGQGHTGELFF TGTGCCAGTAGTATAGAGGGCCAGGGCCACACCGGGGAGCTGTTTTTT